This T cell receptor (beta chain) came from a study of Graves' ophthalmopathy and Graves' hyperthyroidism. The study amplified TCR beta CDR3 regions using RNA transcripts. Second-round multiplex PCR followed a first-round RT-PCR using HTBI primers. TCRdb called the multiplex PCR reads again in MiXCR, with one record for every CDR3 protein. The sample has approximately 480,000 distinct CDR3 sequences; roughly 14% are singletons. This clonotype was seen ten or more times. Moderate-to-severe activity, with CAS ≥3, NOSPECS ≥4 and duration under 3 months, characterized the donors with ophthalmopathy. The CDR3 spans 15 residues. The ends were cut back, 6 bases at V and 0 bases at J, with 11 bases in the middle. CDR1 is MDHEN and CDR2 is SYDVKM in the germline V gene.

The sequencing input was blood. The clonotype originates from a woman younger than 45 with Graves' ophthalmopathy. The rearrangement joins TRBV28 to TRBJ2-2; D might be TRBD2 (6 bases). The CDR3 sequence is CASRIGGSNTGELFF. In DNA, the CDR3 is TGTGCCAGCAGGATTGGGGGGTCGAACACCGGGGAGCTGTTTTTT. Full variable domain (remainder filled in from reference TRBV28 and TRBJ2-2): DVKVTQSSRYLVKRTGEKVFLECVQDMDHENMFWYRQDPGLGLRLIYFSYDVKMKEKGDIPEGYSVSREKKERFSLILESASTNQTSMYLCASRIGGSNTGELFFGEGSRLTVL.